Below, 26 T cell receptor beta chains from the same sample are listed, as sequenced in a study of T cell responses to AZD1222 COVID-19 vaccine. The method was immunoSEQ multiplex PCR; TCRdb's version includes in-frame clones alone and lacks a portion of them. The profile covers about 94,000 clones, with around 85% appearing a single time and about 4.5% taken by the ten largest. The specimen comprised peripheral blood, sampled 28 days after the second AZD1222 dose. Receptor source: an adult who received the AZD1222 COVID-19 vaccine.

The chain uses TRBV7-2 and TRBJ2-5, with 8 bases fitting TRBD1. The germline V gene encodes CDR1 SGHTA and CDR2 FQGNSA. The CDR3 has 14 residues. The V and J ends lost 1 base and 7 bases, in that order; junction bases with no gene match: 5. The CDR3 DNA reads as TGTGCCAGCAGCTTAGGACAGGGGTTTGGGACCCAGTACTTC. Amino acid sequence: CASSLGQGFGTQYF. Filled out from reference TRBV7-2 and TRBJ2-5, the complete variable domain reads GAGVSQSPSNKVTEKGKDVELRCDPISGHTALYWYRQSLGQGLEFLIYFQGNSAPDKSGLPSDRFSAERTGGSVSTLTIQRTQQEDSAVYLCASSLGQGFGTQYFGPGTRLLVL.

CDR3 region: CASSIRVENTEAFF. CDR3 nucleotides: TGTGCCAGTAGTATTAGGGTTGAGAACACTGAAGCTTTCTTT. The chain carries TRBV19 and TRBJ1-1; D is unclear. Trimming pared 3 bases from V and 1 base from J, leaving 9 bases between. The CDR3 has 14 residues. CDR1 and CDR2 from the germline V gene are LNHDA and SQIVND (reference sequence).

The V call is TRBV19, the J call TRBJ1-1; maybe TRBD1 (6 bases). Germline V gene data show CDR1 as LNHDA and CDR2 as SQIVND (reference sequence). The CDR3 contains 14 residues. V lost 10 bases, J lost 4 bases, and 19 bases lay in between. DNA for the CDR3: TGTGCCACCTCTCGAGGGGGGGTGTCCACTGAAGCTTTCTTT. Translating it yields CATSRGGVSTEAFF.

The rearrangement uses TRBV5-5 and TRBJ2-1; 9 bases are shared with TRBD1. Losses at the gene ends were 1 base for V and 4 bases for J; bases not matched to a gene: 3. This CDR3 region has 15 residues. The germline V gene has CDR1 SGHKS and CDR2 YYEKEE (reference sequence). CDR3 nucleotide sequence: TGTGCCAGCAGCTTGACCGGGACAGGGTACAATGAGCAGTTCTTC. Protein product: CASSLTGTGYNEQFF.

The J gene is TRBJ2-2, the V gene TRBV10-1, with 7 bases that match TRBD1. Per germline, CDR1 WNHNN and CDR2 SYGVQD (reference sequence). Trimming cost V 6 bases and J 5 bases; bases outside gene matches: 6. The CDR3 covers 14 residues. In DNA form, the CDR3 reads TGCGCCAGCAGCTCGACAGGGATGACCGGGGAGCTGTTTTTT. This sequence encodes CASSSTGMTGELFF.

This clone was observed a single time. The gene calls are TRBV10-1 and TRBJ1-2; D may be TRBD1 (6 bases). V was clipped by 3 bases and J by 7 bases, with 9 bases between them. Germline lookup yields CDR1 WNHNN and CDR2 SYGVQD (reference sequence). This CDR3 is 12 amino acids long. For the CDR3, the DNA is TGCGCCAGCAGTGACGGGGGGCTTGGCTACACCTTC. Encoded protein: CASSDGGLGYTF.

The chain is built from TRBV9 and TRBJ2-1; 8 bases align to TRBD2. This CDR3 has 15 amino acids. In germline, CDR1 is SGDLS, CDR2 YYNGEE. Germline trimming cut 0 bases from V and 1 base from J; bases unmatched to any gene: 0. The CDR3 spells CASSVAGGSYNEQFF. The CDR3 nucleotides are TGTGCCAGCAGCGTAGCGGGAGGGTCCTACAATGAGCAGTTCTTC.

V and J are TRBV13 and TRBJ1-2, with 8 bases matching TRBD1. Losses at the gene ends were 1 base for V and 5 bases for J; bases not matched to a gene: 9. This CDR3 region has 16 residues. Germline V CDR1 and CDR2: PRHDT, FYEKMQ (reference sequence). The CDR3 sequence is CASSLAQGAERYGYTF. Written as DNA, the CDR3 is TGTGCCAGCAGCTTAGCCCAGGGGGCCGAGAGGTATGGCTACACCTTC.

The rearrangement links TRBV19 to TRBJ2-4; D not resolved. This CDR3 has 13 residues. Germline V gene sequence: CDR1 LNHDA, CDR2 SQIVND (reference sequence). Trimming pared 1 base from V and 1 base from J, leaving 2 bases between. The CDR3 bases are TGTGCCAGTAGTATAGCGGCCAAAAACATTCAGTACTTC. This translates into CASSIAAKNIQYF.

This chain joins TRBV13 and TRBJ1-4, with unresolved D. V lost 0 bases, J lost 7 bases, and 0 bases lay in between. This CDR3 has 11 residues. Germline CDR1 PRHDT, CDR2 FYEKMQ (reference sequence). For the CDR3, the DNA is TGTGCCAGCAGCTTAGGTGAAAAACTGTTTTTT. It yields the protein CASSLGEKLFF.

The chain recombines TRBV3-1 (or the pseudogene TRBV3-2) with TRBJ1-5; 8 positions match TRBD1. Germline V CDR1 and CDR2: LGHDT, YNNKEL (reference sequence). V shed 5 bases, J shed 7 bases, and the junction held 4 bases outside the gene matches. CDR3 length: 13 amino acids. The CDR3 DNA sequence: TGTGCCAGCAGCTCTGGACAGGGCCAGCCCCAGCATTTT. This gives the protein CASSSGQGQPQHF.

This clone showed up just a few times. CDR3 coding DNA: TGTGCCAGCAGAGCCATACAGAAAAATGAGCAGTTCTTC. This encodes CASRAIQKNEQFF. The V gene is TRBV6-5, the J gene TRBJ2-1; D remains unclear. The CDR3 is 13 residues long. Germline values: CDR1 MNHEY, CDR2 SVGAGI. Trimming took off 6 bases at V and 7 bases at J, with 13 bases between the two ends.

CDR3 loop: CASSPRTGRSDTEAFF. The CDR3 DNA reads as TGTGCCAGCTCACCCCGGACAGGGCGTTCGGACACTGAAGCTTTCTTT. The chain employs TRBV18 and TRBJ1-1; the match to TRBD1 covers 8 bases. This CDR3 region has 16 residues. The J segment lost 3 bases and the V segment lost 3 bases, leaving 9 bases of the junction unmatched. Germline-derived CDR1 and CDR2 are KGHSH and LQKENI.

V and J are TRBV9 and TRBJ1-1; D is undetermined. This CDR3 spans 14 amino acids. Germline V gene lookup returns CDR1 SGDLS and CDR2 YYNGEE. The V end was cut by 0 bases, the J end by 2 bases, with 8 bases between. The CDR3, as DNA: TGTGCCAGCAGCGTAGGCCGGGCTAACACTGAAGCTTTCTTT. Residues: CASSVGRANTEAFF.

This chain uses TRBV6-5 with TRBJ1-4, with TRBD1 as a possible D gene (5 bases). Germline CDR1 is MNHEY and CDR2 is SVGAGI. Trimming cost V 2 bases and J 8 bases, with 15 bases left between them. This CDR3 has 15 residues. The CDR3 sequence is CASSYDSQGREKLFF. The CDR3 nucleotides read TGTGCCAGCAGTTACGATTCCCAGGGAAGGGAAAAACTGTTTTTT.

The CDR3 spells CASSLGWPRGQPQHF. Written as DNA, the CDR3 is TGTGCCAGCAGCTTGGGGTGGCCTCGGGGTCAGCCCCAGCATTTT. The V call is TRBV5-6, the J call TRBJ1-5; D is ambiguous. The CDR3 runs 15 residues. Germline CDR1 and CDR2: SGHDT and YYEEEE. Trimming pared 0 bases from V and 6 bases from J, leaving 13 bases between. Full variable domain (rest looked up from reference TRBV5-6 and TRBJ1-5): DAGVTQSPTHLIKTRGQQVTLRCSPKSGHDTVSWYQQALGQGPQFIFQYYEEEERQRGNFPDRFSGHQFPNYSSELNVNALLLGDSALYLCASSLGWPRGQPQHFGDGTRLSIL.

This clone has only a few counts. V usage is TRBV5-6 and J usage is TRBJ2-2, with 7 bases matching TRBD1. Losses at the gene ends were 3 bases for V and 4 bases for J; bases not matched to a gene: 6. The germline V gene has CDR1 SGHDT and CDR2 YYEEEE. The CDR3 runs 15 residues. CDR3 region: CASSYGTASTGELFF. The CDR3, as DNA: TGTGCCAGCAGCTACGGGACAGCGAGCACCGGGGAGCTGTTTTTT.

J is TRBJ1-2 and V is TRBV5-4, with a possible D match to TRBD1 (5 bases). Germline CDR1 SGHNT, CDR2 YYREEE (reference sequence). This CDR3 comprises 13 residues. Trimming pared 2 bases from V and 8 bases from J, leaving 13 bases between. The CDR3 region is CASSFKGMKGYTF. CDR3 bases: TGTGCCAGCAGCTTCAAGGGGATGAAGGGCTACACCTTC.

This chain uses TRBV28 with TRBJ2-1; D possibly corresponds to TRBD1 (6 bases). In germline, CDR1 is MDHEN, CDR2 SYDVKM. The CDR3 runs 14 residues. V lost 5 bases and J lost 2, with 10 bases in between. The CDR3 bases are TGTGCCAGCAGTACGACAGGTACCTACAATGAGCAGTTCTTC. This codes for CASSTTGTYNEQFF.

This clone appeared a few times. The J gene is TRBJ2-3, the V gene TRBV29-1; D gene ambiguous. Per germline, CDR1 SQVTM and CDR2 ANQGSEA. The ends were cut back, 5 bases at V and 2 bases at J, with 23 bases in the middle. The CDR3 contains 17 residues. The CDR3 here is CSVHSGFHSGDTDTQYF. DNA for the CDR3: TGCAGCGTTCACTCGGGCTTCCACTCGGGTGACACAGATACGCAGTATTTT.

The gene calls are TRBV27 and TRBJ2-7, with 10 bases aligning to TRBD2. V gave up 5 bases and J gave up 1 base; unmatched junction bases: 5. Germline CDR1 MNHEY, CDR2 SMNVEV (reference sequence). This CDR3 comprises 15 residues. CDR3 sequence: CASSPTSGLSYEQYF. CDR3 nucleotides: TGTGCCAGCAGTCCGACTAGCGGGCTTTCCTACGAGCAGTACTTC.

This sequence joins TRBV30 and TRBJ1-1; D is possibly TRBD1 (5 bases). CDR1 and CDR2 from the germline V gene are GTSNPN and SVGIG (reference sequence). The CDR3 runs 15 residues. The V end lost 3 bases, the J end lost 1 base, and 15 bases lay between the germline ends. CDR3 sequence reads: CAWRRGISGNTEAFF. CDR3 nucleotides: TGTGCCTGGAGACGGGGGATATCCGGGAACACTGAAGCTTTCTTT.

The rearrangement joins TRBV19 to TRBJ1-6; 7 bases are a match to TRBD1. The trim removed 1 base at V and 10 bases at J, leaving 10 bases unmatched. In germline, CDR1 is LNHDA, CDR2 SQIVND (reference sequence). This CDR3 region has 16 residues. The CDR3 loop reads CASSIAGGFGTSPLHF. Here the CDR3 DNA reads TGTGCCAGTAGTATAGCAGGGGGATTCGGGACCTCACCCCTCCACTTT. Supplemented by reference TRBV19 and TRBJ1-6, the full variable domain reads DGGITQSPKYLFRKEGQNVTLSCEQNLNHDAMYWYRQDPGQGLRLIYYSQIVNDFQKGDIAEGYSVSREKKESFPLTVTSAQKNPTAFYLCASSIAGGFGTSPLHFGNGTRLTVT.

This clone is a singleton in its sample. This chain joins TRBV7-2 and TRBJ2-7; 10 bases line up with TRBD1. After removal of 2 bases from V and 4 bases from J, the junction contained 8 bases not matched to a gene. This CDR3 is 16 amino acids long. CDR1 SGHTA and CDR2 FQGNSA come from the germline V gene. The CDR3 here is CASSLSVTGGSYEQYF. The CDR3 DNA follows: TGTGCCAGCAGCTTATCCGTGACAGGGGGCTCTTACGAGCAGTACTTC.

This chain links TRBV18 with TRBJ1-4; D remains unclear. V lost 3 bases and J lost 3, with 5 bases in between. This CDR3 has 13 residues. CDR1 and CDR2 (germline): KGHSH, LQKENI. CDR3 coding DNA: TGTGCCAGCTCACCGCCTTCTAATGAAAAACTGTTTTTT. Its translation is CASSPPSNEKLFF. The whole variable domain, filled in from reference TRBV18 and TRBJ1-4, reads NAGVMQNPRHLVRRRGQEARLRCSPMKGHSHVYWYRQLPEEGLKFMVYLQKENIIDESGMPKERFSAEFPKEGPSILRIQQVVRGDSAAYFCASSPPSNEKLFFGSGTQLSVL.

This clone showed up just a few times. The rearrangement uses TRBV6-2 or TRBV6-3 and TRBJ1-1; TRBD1 aligns across 8 bases. J lost 9 bases, V lost 6 bases, and 3 bases had no gene match. The germline V gene encodes CDR1 MNHEY and CDR2 SVGEGT. There are 11 residues in the CDR3. The CDR3 sequence: CASSQGAQAFF. As DNA, the CDR3 is TGTGCCAGCAGCCAGGGGGCTCAAGCTTTCTTT.